This T cell receptor beta chain was captured by sequencing in a study of T-cell reconstitution after alpha-beta-depleted transplantation in children. Overall study results and limits: The main origin of T-cell counts and diversity one year after transplant was newly produced T cells.

Concerning this clonotype itself: What it recognizes is unknown.

A library of TCRbeta sequences, prepared with unique molecular identifiers, was generated. TCRdb re-called the PCR reads through MiXCR, storing one row per CDR3 protein. The top ten hold around a third of the sample, which has 450,000 to 700,000 distinct CDR3 sequences, more than 20% seen once. In germline, CDR1 is DFQATT, CDR2 SNEGSKA (reference sequence). The ends were cut back, 6 bases at V and 4 bases at J, with 16 bases in the middle. There are 14 residues in the CDR3. Sequencing was performed on PBMCs, taken before TCRalphabeta/CD19-depleted stem cell transplant. The chain combines TRBV20-1 with TRBJ1-3; D perhaps matches TRBD1 (5 bases). This receptor was identified in a boy in the first two years of life with Wiskott-Aldrich syndrome, due to receive a stem cell transplant. CDR3 DNA sequence: TGCAGTGCGCCAGGGCCGGCGGGAGGAAACACCATATATTTT. Translation gives CSAPGPAGGNTIYF.